This TCR beta chain comes out of a study of blood T cells in healthy people across ages. This clonotype was picked up one time. Then a second PCR, running roughly 6 to 12 cycles, was carried out with a sample-barcoded 5' primer and a J-beta primer mix. A single record per CDR3 protein comes from TCRdb applying MiXCR to the 5' RACE reads. The sample records roughly 1,700,000 distinct CDR3 sequences, roughly 27% being singletons. CDR1 is LNHNV, CDR2 YYDKDF, per germline (reference sequence). J was trimmed by 6 bases and V by 1 base; bases with no gene match: 2. The CDR3 runs 16 residues. The sample was blood. J is TRBJ2-1 and V is TRBV15; 14 bases line up with TRBD2. The sequence was collected from a woman aged 25-40 years in good health. Here the CDR3 reads CATSRGGLAGANEQFF. The CDR3 nucleotides are TGTGCCACCAGCAGAGGGGGACTAGCGGGAGCCAATGAGCAGTTCTTC.